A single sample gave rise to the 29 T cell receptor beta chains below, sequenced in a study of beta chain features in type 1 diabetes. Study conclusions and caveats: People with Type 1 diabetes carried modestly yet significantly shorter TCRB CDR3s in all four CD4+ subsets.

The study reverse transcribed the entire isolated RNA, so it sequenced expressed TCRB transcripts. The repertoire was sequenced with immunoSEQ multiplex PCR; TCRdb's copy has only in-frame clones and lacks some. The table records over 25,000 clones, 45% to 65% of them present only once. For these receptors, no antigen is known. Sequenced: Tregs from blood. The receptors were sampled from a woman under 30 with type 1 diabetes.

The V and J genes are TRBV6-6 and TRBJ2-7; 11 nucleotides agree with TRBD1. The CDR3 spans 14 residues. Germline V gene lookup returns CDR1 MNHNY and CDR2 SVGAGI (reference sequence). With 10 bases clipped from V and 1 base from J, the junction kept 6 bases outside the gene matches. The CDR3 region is CATWDRGSSYEQYV. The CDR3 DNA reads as TGTGCCACCTGGGACAGGGGGTCATCCTACGAGCAGTACGTC.

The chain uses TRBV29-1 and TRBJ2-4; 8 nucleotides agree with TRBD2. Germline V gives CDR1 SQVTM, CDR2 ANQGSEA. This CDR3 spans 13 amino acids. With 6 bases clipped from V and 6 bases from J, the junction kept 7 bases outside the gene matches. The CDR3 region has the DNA TGCAGCGTAGCGGGAGATGTCCCAAACATTCAGTACTTC. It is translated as CSVAGDVPNIQYF.

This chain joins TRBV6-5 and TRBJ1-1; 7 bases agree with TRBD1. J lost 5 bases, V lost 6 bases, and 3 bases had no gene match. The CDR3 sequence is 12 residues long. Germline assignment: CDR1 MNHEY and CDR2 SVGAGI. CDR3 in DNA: TGTGCCAGCAGAACGACAGGGACTGAAGCTTTCTTT. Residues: CASRTTGTEAFF.

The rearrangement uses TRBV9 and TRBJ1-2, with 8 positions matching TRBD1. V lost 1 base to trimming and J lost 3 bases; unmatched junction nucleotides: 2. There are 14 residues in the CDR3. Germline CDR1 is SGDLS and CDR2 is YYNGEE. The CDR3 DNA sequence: TGTGCCAGCAGCGTACCAGGGGGCGACTATGGCTACACCTTC. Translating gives CASSVPGGDYGYTF.

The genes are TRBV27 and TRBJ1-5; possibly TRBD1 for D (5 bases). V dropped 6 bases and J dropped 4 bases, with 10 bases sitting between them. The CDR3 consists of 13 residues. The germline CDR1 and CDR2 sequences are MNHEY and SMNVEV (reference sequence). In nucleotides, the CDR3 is TGTGCCAGCAGCCGACAGTCTAATCAGCCCCAGCATTTT. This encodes CASSRQSNQPQHF.

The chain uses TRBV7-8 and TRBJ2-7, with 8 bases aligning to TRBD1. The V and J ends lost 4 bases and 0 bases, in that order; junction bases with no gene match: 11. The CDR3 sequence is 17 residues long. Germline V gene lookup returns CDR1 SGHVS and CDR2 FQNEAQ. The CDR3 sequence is CASSYPRDRTSSYEQYF. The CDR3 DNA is TGTGCCAGCAGCTATCCCCGGGACAGGACGAGCTCCTACGAGCAGTACTTC.

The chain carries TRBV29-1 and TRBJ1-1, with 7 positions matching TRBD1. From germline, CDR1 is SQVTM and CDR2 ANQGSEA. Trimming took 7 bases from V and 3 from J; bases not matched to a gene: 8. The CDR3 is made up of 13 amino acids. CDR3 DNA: TGCAGCGCCACGACACAGGGGCACACTGAAGCTTTCTTT. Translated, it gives CSATTQGHTEAFF.

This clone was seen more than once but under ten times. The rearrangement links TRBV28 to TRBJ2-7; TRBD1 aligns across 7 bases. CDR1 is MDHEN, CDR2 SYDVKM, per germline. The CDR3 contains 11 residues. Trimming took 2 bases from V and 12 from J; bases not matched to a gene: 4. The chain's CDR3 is CASSLGDRLYF. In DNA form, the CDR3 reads TGTGCCAGCAGTTTAGGGGACAGACTGTACTTC. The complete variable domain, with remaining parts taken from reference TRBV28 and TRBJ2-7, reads DVKVTQSSRYLVKRTGEKVFLECVQDMDHENMFWYRQDPGLGLRLIYFSYDVKMKEKGDIPEGYSVSREKKERFSLILESASTNQTSMYLCASSLGDRLYFGPGTRLTVT.

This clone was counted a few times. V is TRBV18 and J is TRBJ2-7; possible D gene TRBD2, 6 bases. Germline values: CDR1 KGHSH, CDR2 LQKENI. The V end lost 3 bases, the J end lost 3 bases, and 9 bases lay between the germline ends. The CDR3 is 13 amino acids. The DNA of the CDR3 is TGTGCCAGCTCACCTGCTAGCGACTACGAGCAGTACTTC. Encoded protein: CASSPASDYEQYF.

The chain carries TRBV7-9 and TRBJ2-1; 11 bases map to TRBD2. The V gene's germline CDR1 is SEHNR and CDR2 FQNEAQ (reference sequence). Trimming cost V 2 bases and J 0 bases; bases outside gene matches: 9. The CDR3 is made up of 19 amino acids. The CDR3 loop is CASSLFGTSGPYSYNEQFF. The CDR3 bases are TGTGCCAGCAGCTTATTCGGGACTAGCGGTCCCTACTCCTACAATGAGCAGTTCTTC.

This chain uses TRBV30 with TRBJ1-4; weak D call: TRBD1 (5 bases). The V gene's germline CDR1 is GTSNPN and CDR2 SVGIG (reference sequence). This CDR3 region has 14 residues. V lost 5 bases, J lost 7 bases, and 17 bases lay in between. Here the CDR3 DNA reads TGTGCCTGGTCCCAAGGGGTGTGGGTTGAAAAACTGTTTTTT. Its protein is CAWSQGVWVEKLFF.

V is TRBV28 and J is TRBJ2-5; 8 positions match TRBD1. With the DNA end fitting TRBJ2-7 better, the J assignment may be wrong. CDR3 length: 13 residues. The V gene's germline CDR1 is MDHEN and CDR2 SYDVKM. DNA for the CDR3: TGTGCCAGCCGGACAGGGACCCCCTACGAGCAGTACTTC. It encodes CASRTGTPYEQYF.

CDR3 residues: CASTSLRDRESISGANVLTF. CDR3 nucleotides: TGTGCCAGCACCTCCCTAAGGGACAGGGAATCCATTTCTGGGGCCAACGTCCTGACTTTC. This chain links TRBV28 with TRBJ2-6; TRBD1 aligns across 9 bases. The V gene end was trimmed by 7 bases and the J gene end by 1 base; junction bases not matched to a gene: 17. Looked up from germline, CDR1 is MDHEN and CDR2 is SYDVKM. The CDR3 covers 20 residues.

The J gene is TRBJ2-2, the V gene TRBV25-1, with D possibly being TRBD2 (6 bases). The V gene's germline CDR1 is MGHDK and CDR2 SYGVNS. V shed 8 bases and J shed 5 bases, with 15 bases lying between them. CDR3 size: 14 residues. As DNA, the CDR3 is TGTGCCAGCCGCCGCCCGGGGGATACCGGGGAGCTGTTTTTT. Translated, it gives CASRRPGDTGELFF.

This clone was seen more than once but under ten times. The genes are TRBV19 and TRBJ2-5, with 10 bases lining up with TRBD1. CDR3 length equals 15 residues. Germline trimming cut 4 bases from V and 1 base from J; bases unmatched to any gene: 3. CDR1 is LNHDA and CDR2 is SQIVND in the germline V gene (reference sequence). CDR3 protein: CASSTGQGIQETQYF. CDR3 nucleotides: TGTGCCAGTAGTACGGGACAGGGGATCCAAGAGACCCAGTACTTC.

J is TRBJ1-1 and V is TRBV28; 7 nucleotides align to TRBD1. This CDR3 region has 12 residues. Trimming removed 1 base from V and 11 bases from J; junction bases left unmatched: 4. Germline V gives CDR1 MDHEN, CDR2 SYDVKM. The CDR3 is CASSLLDRWAFF. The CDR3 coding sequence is TGTGCCAGCAGTTTATTGGACAGGTGGGCTTTCTTT.

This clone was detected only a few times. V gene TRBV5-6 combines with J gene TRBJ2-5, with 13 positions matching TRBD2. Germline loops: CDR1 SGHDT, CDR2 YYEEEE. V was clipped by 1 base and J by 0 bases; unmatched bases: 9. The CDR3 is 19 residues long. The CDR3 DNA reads TGTGCCAGCAGCTTGATAGCGGGACTAGCGGGAAGGTACCAAGAGACCCAGTACTTC. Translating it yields CASSLIAGLAGRYQETQYF.

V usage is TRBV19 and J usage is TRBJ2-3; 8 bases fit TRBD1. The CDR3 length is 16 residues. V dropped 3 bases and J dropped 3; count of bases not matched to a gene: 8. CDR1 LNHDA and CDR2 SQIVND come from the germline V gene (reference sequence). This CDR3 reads CASSMPRQGRTDTQYF. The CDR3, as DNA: TGTGCCAGTAGTATGCCCCGACAGGGGAGGACAGATACGCAGTATTTT. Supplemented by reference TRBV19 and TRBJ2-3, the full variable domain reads DGGITQSPKYLFRKEGQNVTLSCEQNLNHDAMYWYRQDPGQGLRLIYYSQIVNDFQKGDIAEGYSVSREKKESFPLTVTSAQKNPTAFYLCASSMPRQGRTDTQYFGPGTRLTVL.

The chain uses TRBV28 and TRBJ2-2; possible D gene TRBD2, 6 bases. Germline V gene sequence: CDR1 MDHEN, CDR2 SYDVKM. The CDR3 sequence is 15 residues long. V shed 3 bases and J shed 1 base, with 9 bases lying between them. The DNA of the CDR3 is TGTGCCAGCAGTTTGCTGGGGGGGAACACCGGGGAGCTGTTTTTT. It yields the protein CASSLLGGNTGELFF.

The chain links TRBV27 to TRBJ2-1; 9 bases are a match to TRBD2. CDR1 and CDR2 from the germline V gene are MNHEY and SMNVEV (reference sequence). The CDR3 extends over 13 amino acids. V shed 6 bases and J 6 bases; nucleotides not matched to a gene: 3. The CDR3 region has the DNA TGTGCCAGCAGCGGGACTAGCCGCAATGAGCAGTTCTTC. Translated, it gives CASSGTSRNEQFF.

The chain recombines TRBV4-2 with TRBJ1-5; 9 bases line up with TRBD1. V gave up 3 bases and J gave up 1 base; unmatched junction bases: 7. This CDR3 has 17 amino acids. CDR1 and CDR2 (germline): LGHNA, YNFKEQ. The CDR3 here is CASSQGNRGLSNQPQHF. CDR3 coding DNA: TGTGCCAGCAGCCAGGGGAACAGGGGGCTCAGCAATCAGCCCCAGCATTTT.

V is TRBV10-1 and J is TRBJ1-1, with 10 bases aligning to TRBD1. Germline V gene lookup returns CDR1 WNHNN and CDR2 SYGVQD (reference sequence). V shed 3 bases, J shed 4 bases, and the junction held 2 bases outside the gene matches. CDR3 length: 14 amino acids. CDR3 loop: CASSDGTGATEAFF. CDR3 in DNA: TGCGCCAGCAGTGACGGGACAGGGGCCACTGAAGCTTTCTTT.

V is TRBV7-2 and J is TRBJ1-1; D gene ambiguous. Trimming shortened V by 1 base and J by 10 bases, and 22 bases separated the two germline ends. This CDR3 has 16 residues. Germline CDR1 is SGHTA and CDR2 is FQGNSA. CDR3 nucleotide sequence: TGTGCCAGCAGCTTAGTATCGGGTTTTGTTGAAGCTGGAGCTTTCTTT. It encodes CASSLVSGFVEAGAFF.

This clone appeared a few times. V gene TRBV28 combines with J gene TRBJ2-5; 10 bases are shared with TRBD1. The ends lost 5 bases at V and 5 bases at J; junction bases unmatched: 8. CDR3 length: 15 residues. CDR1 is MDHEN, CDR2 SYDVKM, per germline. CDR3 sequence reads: CASSHDRGRRETQYF. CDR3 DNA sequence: TGTGCCAGCAGTCACGACAGGGGGCGAAGGGAGACCCAGTACTTC.

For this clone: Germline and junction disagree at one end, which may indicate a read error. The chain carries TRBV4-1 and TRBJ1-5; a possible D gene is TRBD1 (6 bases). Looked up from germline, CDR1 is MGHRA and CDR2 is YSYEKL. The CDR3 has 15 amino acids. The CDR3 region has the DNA TGCGCCAGCAGCGAACCAAACAGGGAAAATCAGGCCCAGCATTTT. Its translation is CASSEPNRENQAQHF.

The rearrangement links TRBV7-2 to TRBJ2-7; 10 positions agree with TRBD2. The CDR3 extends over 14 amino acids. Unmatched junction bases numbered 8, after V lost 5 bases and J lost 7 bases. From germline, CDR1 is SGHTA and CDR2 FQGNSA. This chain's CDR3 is CASSRTSGWVEQYF. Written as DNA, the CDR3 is TGTGCCAGCAGCAGGACTAGCGGTTGGGTAGAGCAGTACTTC.

In DNA form, the CDR3 reads TGTGCCAGCAGTTTTGGACTAGCGCGAATTCAGTTCTTC. This encodes CASSFGLARIQFF. V is TRBV28 and J is TRBJ2-1; TRBD2 matches 9 bases. The junction had 7 bases not matched to a gene; V was cut back by 3 bases and J by 13 bases. Per the germline V gene, CDR1 is MDHEN and CDR2 is SYDVKM. The CDR3 sequence is 13 residues long.

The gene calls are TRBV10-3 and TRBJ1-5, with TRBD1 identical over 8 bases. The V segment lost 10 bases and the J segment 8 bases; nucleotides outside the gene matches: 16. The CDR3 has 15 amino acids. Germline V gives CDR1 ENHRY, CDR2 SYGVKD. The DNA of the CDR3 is TGTGCCACCCTTGACCCAGGACAGGGCAGTAAGCCCCAGCATTTT. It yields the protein CATLDPGQGSKPQHF.

Here the CDR3 reads CASSKLAGYTGELFF. CDR3 sequence (DNA): TGTGCCAGTAGTAAGCTAGCGGGTTACACCGGGGAGCTGTTTTTT. The chain has TRBV19 and TRBJ2-2, with 8 bases lining up with TRBD2. This CDR3 contains 15 residues. After removal of 4 bases from V and 3 bases from J, the junction contained 4 bases not matched to a gene. The germline gives CDR1 LNHDA, CDR2 SQIVND (reference sequence).